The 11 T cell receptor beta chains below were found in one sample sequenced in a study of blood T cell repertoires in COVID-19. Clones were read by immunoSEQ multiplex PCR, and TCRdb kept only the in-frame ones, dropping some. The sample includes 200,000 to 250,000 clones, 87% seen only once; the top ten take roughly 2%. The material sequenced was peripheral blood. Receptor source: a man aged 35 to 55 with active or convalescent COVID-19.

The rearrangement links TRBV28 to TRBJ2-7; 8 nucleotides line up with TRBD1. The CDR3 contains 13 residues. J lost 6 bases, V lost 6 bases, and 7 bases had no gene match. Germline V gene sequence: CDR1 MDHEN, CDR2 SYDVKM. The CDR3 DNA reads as TGTGCCAGCAGAAGGACAGGGACGGGCGAGCAGTACTTC. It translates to CASRRTGTGEQYF.

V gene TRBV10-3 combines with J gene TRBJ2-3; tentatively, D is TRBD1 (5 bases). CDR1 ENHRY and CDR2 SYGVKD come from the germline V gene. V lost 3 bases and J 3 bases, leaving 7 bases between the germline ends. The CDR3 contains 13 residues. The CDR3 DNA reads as TGTGCCATCAGTGACAGGGTAACAGATACGCAGTATTTT. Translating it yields CAISDRVTDTQYF.

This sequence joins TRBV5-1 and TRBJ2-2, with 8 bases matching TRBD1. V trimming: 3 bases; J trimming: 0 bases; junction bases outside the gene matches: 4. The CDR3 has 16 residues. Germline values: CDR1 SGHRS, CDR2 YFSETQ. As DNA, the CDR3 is TGCGCCAGCAGCTCGGACAGGGTGGCGAACACCGGGGAGCTGTTTTTT. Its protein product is CASSSDRVANTGELFF. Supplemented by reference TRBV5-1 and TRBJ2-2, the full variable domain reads KAGVTQTPRYLIKTRGQQVTLSCSPISGHRSVSWYQQTPGQGLQFLFEYFSETQRNKGNFPGRFSGRQFSNSRSEMNVSTLELGDSALYLCASSSDRVANTGELFFGEGSRLTVL.

The CDR3: CASRPQQNTEAFF. In DNA form, the CDR3 reads TGTGCCAGCAGACCACAGCAGAACACTGAAGCTTTCTTT. The genes are TRBV3-1 (or the pseudogene TRBV3-2) and TRBJ1-1; D ambiguous. This CDR3 comprises 13 residues. Per the germline V gene, CDR1 is LGHDT and CDR2 is YNNKEL (reference sequence). The V end lost 6 bases, the J end lost 1 base, and 9 bases lay between the germline ends.

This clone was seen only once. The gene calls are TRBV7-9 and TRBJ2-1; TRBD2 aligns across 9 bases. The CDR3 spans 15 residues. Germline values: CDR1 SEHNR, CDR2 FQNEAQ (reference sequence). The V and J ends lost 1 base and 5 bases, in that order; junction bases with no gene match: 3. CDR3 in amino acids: CASSLVLAGNNEQFF. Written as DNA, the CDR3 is TGTGCCAGCAGCTTAGTCCTAGCGGGGAACAATGAGCAGTTCTTC.

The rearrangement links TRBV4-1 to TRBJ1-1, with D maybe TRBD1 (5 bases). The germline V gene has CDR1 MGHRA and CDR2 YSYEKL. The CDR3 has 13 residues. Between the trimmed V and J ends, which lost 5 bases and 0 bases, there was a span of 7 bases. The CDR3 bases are TGCGCCAGCAGCGGGGGGATGAACACTGAAGCTTTCTTT. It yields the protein CASSGGMNTEAFF.

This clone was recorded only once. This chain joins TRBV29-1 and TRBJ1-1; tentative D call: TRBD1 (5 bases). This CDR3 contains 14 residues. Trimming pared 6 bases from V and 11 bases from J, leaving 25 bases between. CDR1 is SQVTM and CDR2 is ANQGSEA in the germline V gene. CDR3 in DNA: TGCAGCGTCTCCTTCGGGGCGGTGGGGACTTGGGCTTTCTTT. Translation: CSVSFGAVGTWAFF. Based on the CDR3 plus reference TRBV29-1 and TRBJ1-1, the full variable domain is SAVISQKPSRDICQRGTSLTIQCQVDSQVTMMFWYRQQPGQSLTLIATANQGSEATYESGFVIDKFPISRPNLTFSTLTVSNMSPEDSSIYLCSVSFGAVGTWAFFGQGTRLTVV.

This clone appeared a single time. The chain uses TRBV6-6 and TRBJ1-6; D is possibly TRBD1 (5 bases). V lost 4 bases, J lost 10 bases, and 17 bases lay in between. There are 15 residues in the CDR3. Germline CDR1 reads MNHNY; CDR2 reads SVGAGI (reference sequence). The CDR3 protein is CASSSQGRLGSPLHF. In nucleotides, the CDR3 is TGTGCCAGCAGTTCCCAGGGAAGGTTGGGGTCACCCCTCCACTTT.

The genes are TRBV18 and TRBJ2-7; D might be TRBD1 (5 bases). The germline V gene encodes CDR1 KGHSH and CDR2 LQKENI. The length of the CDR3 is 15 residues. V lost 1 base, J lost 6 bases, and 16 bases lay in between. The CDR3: CASSPQGKQVGEQYF. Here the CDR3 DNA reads TGTGCCAGCTCACCACAGGGGAAACAAGTAGGCGAGCAGTACTTC.

DNA of the CDR3: TGTGCCAGCGTGGGGCGGAATAATGAAAAACTGTTTTTT. Its translation: CASVGRNNEKLFF. This chain connects TRBV2 to TRBJ1-4, with D tentatively TRBD1 (5 bases). Germline CDR1 reads SNHLY; CDR2 reads FYNNEI. The CDR3 has 13 amino acids. V lost 8 bases to trimming and J lost 4 bases, with 11 bases between them.

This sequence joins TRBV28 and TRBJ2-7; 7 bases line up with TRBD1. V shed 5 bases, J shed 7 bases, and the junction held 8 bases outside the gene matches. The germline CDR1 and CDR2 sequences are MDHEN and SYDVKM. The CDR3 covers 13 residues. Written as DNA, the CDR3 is TGTGCCAGCAGTCTCGGGACAGACCGGGAGCAGTACTTC. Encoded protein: CASSLGTDREQYF.